The entry below gives a single T cell receptor (beta chain) sequence along with its context. The entry originates in a study of control samples from healthy donors and cancer patients. Profiling relied on immunoSEQ multiplex PCR, and the TCRdb table lists in-frame clones only, not all of them. This sample has about 75,000 clones, with 84% found just once. The CDR3 totals 16 residues. The germline gives CDR1 SGHRS, CDR2 YFSETQ. Unmatched junction bases numbered 15, after V lost 7 bases and J lost 10 bases. The sample was blood. The V and J genes are TRBV5-1 and TRBJ1-6; 9 bases match TRBD1. This receptor was obtained from a man aged 45-65 years in good health. The CDR3 here is CASCRGTGYNKSPLHF. CDR3 coding DNA: TGCGCCAGCTGCAGGGGGACAGGGTATAACAAATCACCCCTCCACTTT.